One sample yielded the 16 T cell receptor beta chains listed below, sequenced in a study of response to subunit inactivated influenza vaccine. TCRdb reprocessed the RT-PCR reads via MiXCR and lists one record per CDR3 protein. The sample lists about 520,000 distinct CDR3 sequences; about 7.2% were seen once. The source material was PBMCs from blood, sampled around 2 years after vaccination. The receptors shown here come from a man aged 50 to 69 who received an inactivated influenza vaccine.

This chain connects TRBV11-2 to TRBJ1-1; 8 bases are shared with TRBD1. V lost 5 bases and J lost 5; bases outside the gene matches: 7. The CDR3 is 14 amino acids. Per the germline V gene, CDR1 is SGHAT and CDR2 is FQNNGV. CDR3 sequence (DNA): TGTGCCAGCAGCGCCCACAGGGGGGCAACTGAAGCTTTCTTT. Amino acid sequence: CASSAHRGATEAFF.

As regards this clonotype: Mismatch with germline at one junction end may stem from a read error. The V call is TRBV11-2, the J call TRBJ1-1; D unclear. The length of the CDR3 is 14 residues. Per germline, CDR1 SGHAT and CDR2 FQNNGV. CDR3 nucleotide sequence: TGCGCCAGCAGCTTAAATACTGGTGCCACTGAAGCTTTCTTT. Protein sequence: CASSLNTGATEAFF.

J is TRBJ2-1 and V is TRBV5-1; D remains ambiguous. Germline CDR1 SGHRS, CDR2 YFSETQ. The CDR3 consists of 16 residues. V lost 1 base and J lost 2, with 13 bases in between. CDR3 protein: CASSLTSATAYNEQFF. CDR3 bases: TGCGCCAGCAGCTTGACTTCGGCTACTGCCTACAATGAGCAGTTCTTC.

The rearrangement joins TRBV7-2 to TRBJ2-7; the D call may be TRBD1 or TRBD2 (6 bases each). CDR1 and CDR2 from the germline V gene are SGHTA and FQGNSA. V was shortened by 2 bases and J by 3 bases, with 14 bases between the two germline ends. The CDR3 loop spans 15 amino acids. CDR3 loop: CASSLYSGDNYEQYF. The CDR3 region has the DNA TGTGCCAGCAGCTTATATTCGGGGGACAACTACGAGCAGTACTTC.

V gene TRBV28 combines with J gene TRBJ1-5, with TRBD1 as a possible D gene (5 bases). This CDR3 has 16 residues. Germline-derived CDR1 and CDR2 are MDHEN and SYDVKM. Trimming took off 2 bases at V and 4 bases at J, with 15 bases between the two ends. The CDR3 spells CASSLPHGTSNQPQHF. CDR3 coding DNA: TGTGCCAGCAGTTTACCCCATGGGACCTCTAATCAGCCCCAGCATTTT.

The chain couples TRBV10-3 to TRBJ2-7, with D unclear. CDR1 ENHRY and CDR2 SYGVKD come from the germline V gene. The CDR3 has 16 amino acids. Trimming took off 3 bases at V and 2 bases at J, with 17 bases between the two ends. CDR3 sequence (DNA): TGTGCCATCAGTGACCCGCCTCGGGCCCATCCCTACGAGCAGTACTTC. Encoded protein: CAISDPPRAHPYEQYF.

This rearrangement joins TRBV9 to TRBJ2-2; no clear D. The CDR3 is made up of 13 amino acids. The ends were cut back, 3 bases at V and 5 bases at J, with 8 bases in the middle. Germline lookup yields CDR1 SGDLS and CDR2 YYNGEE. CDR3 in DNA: TGTGCCAGCAGCGCGATATATACCGGGGAGCTGTTTTTT. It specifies CASSAIYTGELFF.

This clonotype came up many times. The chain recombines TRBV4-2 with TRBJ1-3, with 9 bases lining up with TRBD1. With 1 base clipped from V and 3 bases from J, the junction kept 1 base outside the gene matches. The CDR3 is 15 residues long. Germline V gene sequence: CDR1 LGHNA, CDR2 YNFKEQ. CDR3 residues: CASSQGTGVGNTIYF. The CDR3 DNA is TGTGCCAGCAGCCAAGGGACAGGGGTTGGAAACACCATATATTTT.

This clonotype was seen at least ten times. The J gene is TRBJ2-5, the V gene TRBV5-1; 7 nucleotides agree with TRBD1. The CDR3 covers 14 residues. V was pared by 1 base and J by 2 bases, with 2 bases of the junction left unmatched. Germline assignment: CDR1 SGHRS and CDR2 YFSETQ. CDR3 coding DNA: TGCGCCAGCAGCTTGTTACAGGGGCAAGAGACCCAGTACTTC. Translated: CASSLLQGQETQYF.

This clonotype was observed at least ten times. CDR3 DNA: TGTGCCAGCAGCCCCTTCGGGGACACCTCCACCGGGGAGCTGTTTTTT. This translates into CASSPFGDTSTGELFF. J is TRBJ2-2 and V is TRBV4-2; maybe TRBD1 (6 bases). This CDR3 is built from 16 residues. Trimming pared 4 bases from V and 4 bases from J, leaving 16 bases between. Looked up from germline, CDR1 is LGHNA and CDR2 is YNFKEQ.

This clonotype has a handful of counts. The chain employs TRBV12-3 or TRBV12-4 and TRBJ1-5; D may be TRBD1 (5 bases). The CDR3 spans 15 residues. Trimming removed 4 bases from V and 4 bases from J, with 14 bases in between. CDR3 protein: CASSSGGGMNQPQHF. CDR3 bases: TGTGCCAGCAGTTCCGGCGGGGGGATGAATCAGCCCCAGCATTTT.

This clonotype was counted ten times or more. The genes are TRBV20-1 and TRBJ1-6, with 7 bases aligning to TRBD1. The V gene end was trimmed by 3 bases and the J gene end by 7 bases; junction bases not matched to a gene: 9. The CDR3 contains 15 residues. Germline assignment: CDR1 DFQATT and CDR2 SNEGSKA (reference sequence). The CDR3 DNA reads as TGCAGTGCTAGTCGGTCCAGGGGGTACAATTCACCCCTCCACTTT. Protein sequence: CSASRSRGYNSPLHF.

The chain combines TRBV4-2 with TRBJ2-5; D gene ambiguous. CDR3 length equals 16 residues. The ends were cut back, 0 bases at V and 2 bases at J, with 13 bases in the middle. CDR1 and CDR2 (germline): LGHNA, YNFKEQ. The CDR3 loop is CASSQDRWLVQETQYF. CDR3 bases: TGTGCCAGCAGCCAAGATCGATGGCTAGTGCAAGAGACCCAGTACTTC.

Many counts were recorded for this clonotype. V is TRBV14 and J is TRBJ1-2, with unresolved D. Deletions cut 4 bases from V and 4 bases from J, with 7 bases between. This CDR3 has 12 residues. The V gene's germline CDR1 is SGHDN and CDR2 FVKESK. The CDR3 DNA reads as TGTGCCAGCAGCCTAGCGATCTATGGCTACACCTTC. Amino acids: CASSLAIYGYTF. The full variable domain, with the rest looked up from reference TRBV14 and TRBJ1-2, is EAGVTQFPSHSVIEKGQTVTLRCDPISGHDNLYWYRRVMGKEIKFLLHFVKESKQDESGMPNNRFLAERTGGTYSTLKVQPAELEDSGVYFCASSLAIYGYTFGSGTRLTVV.

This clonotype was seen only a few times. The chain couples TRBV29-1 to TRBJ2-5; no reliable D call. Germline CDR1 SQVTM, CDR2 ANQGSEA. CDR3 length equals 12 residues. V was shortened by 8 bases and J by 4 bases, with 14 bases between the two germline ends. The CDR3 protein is CSLRGGGETQYF. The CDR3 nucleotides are TGCAGCCTTCGCGGTGGTGGAGAGACCCAGTACTTC. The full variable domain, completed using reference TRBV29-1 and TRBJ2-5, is SAVISQKPSRDICQRGTSLTIQCQVDSQVTMMFWYRQQPGQSLTLIATANQGSEATYESGFVIDKFPISRPNLTFSTLTVSNMSPEDSSIYLCSLRGGGETQYFGPGTRLLVL.

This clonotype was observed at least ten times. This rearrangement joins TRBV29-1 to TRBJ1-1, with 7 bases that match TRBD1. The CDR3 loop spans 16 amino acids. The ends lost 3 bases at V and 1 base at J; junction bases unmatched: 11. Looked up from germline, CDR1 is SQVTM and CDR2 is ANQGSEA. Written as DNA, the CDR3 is TGCAGCGTTGACTCCAGAAGACAGGGACGGAACACTGAAGCTTTCTTT. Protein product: CSVDSRRQGRNTEAFF.